This TCR beta chain was retrieved from a study of T cells in localized non-small cell lung cancer. Findings of the study overall: Because only a single region of the tumor was sequenced, heterogeneity remains possible. The greatest T cell clonality was found in uninvolved adjacent lung (higher than in tumor).

Assay used: immunoSEQ multiplex PCR; TCRdb lists only in-frame clones, some missing. The sample yields tens of thousands of clones, about nine tenths seen once. This clone was recorded once. Its antigen is as yet unknown. The V segment lost 5 bases and the J segment 0 bases; nucleotides outside the gene matches: 14. CDR1 is MNHEY and CDR2 is SMNVEV in the germline V gene (reference sequence). The CDR3 totals 18 residues. The TCR sequence derives from a woman aged 40-70 years with stage I lung adenocarcinoma. The chain employs TRBV27 and TRBJ1-1, with 8 bases fitting TRBD1. The specimen was peripheral blood, collected before any cancer treatment. The CDR3 coding sequence is TGTGCCAGCAGTCCGTCGACAGGGGTATCCTTCGTGAACACTGAAGCTTTCTTT. Protein: CASSPSTGVSFVNTEAFF.